This T cell receptor beta chain was observed in a study of T cell repertoires in cytomegalovirus infection (dated by TCRdb to the late 2010s). Some background on the complete study: Alongside well-studied HLA-B-restricted epitopes, the peptide stimulations were aimed at recently identified HLA-C-restricted CMV epitopes, whose presentation resists viral immunomodulation. Because public TCR beta signatures pointed to carriage of CMV infection together with the matching HLA type, the HLA type of each donor mattered for the analysis. The investigation overall reported the following: Cumulative frequency of public TCR beta family members discriminated carriers of CMV infection plus the relevant HLA type in this cohort and an independent roughly 340-donor cohort. The ex vivo response was dominated by HLA-C-restricted CMV-specific TCR beta clonotypes, and the single most frequent clonotype in two of eight donors was supplied by these HLA-C-restricted clonotypes.

Instrument used: Illumina HiSeq 1500. TCRdb trimmed public reads at Q25 via fastp, called clones via MiXCR and kept in-frame beta chains. Under each unique CDR3 protein, matching rows form one entry showing the most common genes and DNA. A total of under 500,000 distinct CDR3 sequences appear in this sample, roughly 43% of them only once. 40% to 50% of the sample is taken by the ten largest. The treatment or condition label for this specimen denotes: in vitro stimulation with specific CMV peptide epitopes to enrich CMV-specific T cells. The CDR3 covers 20 residues, taking in both the cysteine and the phenylalanine. Only the CDR3 region is kept as DNA, spanning 60 bases read in frame from base 1. Between the V and J ends, shortened by 3 bases and 0 bases respectively, the junction contains 24 bases. The germline V gene provides CDR1 MNHNS and CDR2 SASEGT. This clonotype was counted a few times. The antigen it binds to is not known. The sample holds no much larger clone one base away, and base qualities are not on file.

The sequences come from cultured PBMCs, collected from culture after CMV antigen stimulation. The rearranged segments are TRBV6-1 and TRBJ2-1; the D segment could be TRBD1, given 7 matching bases. The receptor comes from a human donor in good health (CMV status not recorded). Some clones in this sample may be carry-over from other donors' samples. The DNA sequence reads TGTGCCAGCAGTGACCATATTCTTCGTTCCAGGGGGGCCTCCTACAATGAGCAGTTCTTC. It specifies CASSDHILRSRGASYNEQFF.